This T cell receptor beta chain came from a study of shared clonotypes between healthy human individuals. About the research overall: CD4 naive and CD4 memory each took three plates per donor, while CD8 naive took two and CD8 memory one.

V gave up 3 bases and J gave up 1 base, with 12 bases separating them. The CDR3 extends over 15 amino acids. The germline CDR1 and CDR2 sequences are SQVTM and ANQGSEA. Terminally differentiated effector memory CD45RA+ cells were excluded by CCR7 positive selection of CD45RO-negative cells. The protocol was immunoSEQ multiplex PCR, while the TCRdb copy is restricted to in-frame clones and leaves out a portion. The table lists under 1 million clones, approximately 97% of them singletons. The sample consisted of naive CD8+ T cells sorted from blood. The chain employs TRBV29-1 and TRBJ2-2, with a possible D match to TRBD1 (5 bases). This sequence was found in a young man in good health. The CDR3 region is CSVDSGGQNTGELFF. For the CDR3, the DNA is TGCAGCGTTGATAGTGGCGGACAGAACACCGGGGAGCTGTTTTTT.